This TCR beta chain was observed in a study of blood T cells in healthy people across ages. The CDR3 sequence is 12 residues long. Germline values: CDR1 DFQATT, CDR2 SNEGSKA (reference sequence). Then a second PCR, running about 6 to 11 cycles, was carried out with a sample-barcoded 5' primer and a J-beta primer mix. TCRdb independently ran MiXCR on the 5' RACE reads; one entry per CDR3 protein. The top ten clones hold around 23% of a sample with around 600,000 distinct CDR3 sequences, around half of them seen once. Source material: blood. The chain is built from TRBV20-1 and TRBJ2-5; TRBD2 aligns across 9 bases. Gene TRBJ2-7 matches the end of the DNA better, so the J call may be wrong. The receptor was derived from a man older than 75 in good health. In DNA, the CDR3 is TGCAGTTCGACTAGCGGAGATTACGAGCAGTACTTC. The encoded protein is CSSTSGDYEQYF.